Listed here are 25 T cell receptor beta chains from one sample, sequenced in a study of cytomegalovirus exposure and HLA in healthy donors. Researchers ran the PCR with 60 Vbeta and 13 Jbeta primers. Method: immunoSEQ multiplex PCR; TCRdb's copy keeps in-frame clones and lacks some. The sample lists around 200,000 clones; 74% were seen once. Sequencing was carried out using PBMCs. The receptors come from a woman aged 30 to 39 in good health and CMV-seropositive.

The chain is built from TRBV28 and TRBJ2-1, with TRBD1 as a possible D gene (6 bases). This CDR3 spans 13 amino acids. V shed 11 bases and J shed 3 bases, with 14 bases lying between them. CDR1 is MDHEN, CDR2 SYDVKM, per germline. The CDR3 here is CAVRDTLYNEQFF. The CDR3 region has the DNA TGTGCCGTCCGGGACACACTCTACAATGAGCAGTTCTTC.

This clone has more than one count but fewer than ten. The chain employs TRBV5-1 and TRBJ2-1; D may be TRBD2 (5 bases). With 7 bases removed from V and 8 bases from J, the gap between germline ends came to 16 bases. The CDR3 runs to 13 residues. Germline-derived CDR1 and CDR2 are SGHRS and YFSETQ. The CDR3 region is CASARGYGDEQFF. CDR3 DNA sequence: TGCGCCAGCGCAAGAGGGTATGGCGATGAGCAGTTCTTC.

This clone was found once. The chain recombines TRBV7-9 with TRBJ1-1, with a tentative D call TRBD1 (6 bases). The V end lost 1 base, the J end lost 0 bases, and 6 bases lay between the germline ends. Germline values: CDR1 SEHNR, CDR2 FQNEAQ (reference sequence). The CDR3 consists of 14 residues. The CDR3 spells CASSLGDMNTEAFF. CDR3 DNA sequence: TGTGCCAGCAGCTTAGGGGACATGAACACTGAAGCTTTCTTT.

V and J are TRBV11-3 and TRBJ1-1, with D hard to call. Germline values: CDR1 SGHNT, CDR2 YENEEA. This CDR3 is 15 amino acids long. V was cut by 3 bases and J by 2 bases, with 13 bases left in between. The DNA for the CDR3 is TGTGCCAGCAGCTTCGAACGGGAACTAAACACTGAAGCTTTCTTT. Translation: CASSFERELNTEAFF.

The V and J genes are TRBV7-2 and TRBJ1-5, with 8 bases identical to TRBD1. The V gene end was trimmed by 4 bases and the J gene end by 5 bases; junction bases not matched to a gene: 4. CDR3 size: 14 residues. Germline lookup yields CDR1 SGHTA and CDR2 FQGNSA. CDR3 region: CASSSGQGYQPQHF. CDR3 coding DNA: TGTGCCAGCAGCTCCGGACAGGGCTATCAGCCCCAGCATTTT.

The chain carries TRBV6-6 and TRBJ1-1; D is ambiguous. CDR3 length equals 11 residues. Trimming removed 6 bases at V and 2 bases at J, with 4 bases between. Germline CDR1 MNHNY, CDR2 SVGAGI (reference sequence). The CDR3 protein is CASRANTEAFF. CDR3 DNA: TGTGCCAGCAGAGCAAACACTGAAGCTTTCTTT.

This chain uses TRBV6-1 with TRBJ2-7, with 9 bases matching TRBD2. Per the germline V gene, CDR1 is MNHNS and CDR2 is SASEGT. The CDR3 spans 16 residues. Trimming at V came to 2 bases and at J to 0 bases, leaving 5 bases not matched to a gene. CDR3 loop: CASSEIDSGSSYEQYF. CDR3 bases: TGTGCCAGCAGTGAAATAGATAGCGGGAGCTCCTACGAGCAGTACTTC.

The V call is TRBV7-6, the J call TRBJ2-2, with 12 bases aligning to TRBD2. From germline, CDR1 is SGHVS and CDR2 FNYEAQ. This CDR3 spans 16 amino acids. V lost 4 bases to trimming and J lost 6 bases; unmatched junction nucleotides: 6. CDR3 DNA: TGTGCCAGCAGCTCACTAGCGGGAGGTGGCGCCGGGGAGCTGTTTTTT. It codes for CASSSLAGGGAGELFF.

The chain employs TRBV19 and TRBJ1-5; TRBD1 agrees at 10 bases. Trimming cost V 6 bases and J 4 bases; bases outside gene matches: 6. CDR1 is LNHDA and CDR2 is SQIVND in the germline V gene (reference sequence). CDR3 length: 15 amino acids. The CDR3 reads CASRTGTGDNQPQHF. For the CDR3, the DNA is TGTGCCAGTAGAACCGGGACAGGGGATAATCAGCCCCAGCATTTT.

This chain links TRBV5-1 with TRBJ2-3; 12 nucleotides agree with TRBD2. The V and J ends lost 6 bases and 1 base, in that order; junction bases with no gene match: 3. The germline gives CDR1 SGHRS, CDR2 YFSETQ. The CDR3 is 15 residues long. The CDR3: CASTRTSGGTDTQYF. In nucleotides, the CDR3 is TGCGCCAGCACAAGGACTAGCGGGGGCACAGATACGCAGTATTTT. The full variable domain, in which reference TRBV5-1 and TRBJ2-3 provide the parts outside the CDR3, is KAGVTQTPRYLIKTRGQQVTLSCSPISGHRSVSWYQQTPGQGLQFLFEYFSETQRNKGNFPGRFSGRQFSNSRSEMNVSTLELGDSALYLCASTRTSGGTDTQYFGPGTRLTVL.

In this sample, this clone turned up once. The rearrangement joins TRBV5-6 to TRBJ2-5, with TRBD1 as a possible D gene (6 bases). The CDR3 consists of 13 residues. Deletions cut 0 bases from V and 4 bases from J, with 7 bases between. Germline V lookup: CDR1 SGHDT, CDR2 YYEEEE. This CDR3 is CASSLDRVETQYF. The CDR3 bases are TGTGCCAGCAGCTTGGACAGGGTAGAGACCCAGTACTTC.

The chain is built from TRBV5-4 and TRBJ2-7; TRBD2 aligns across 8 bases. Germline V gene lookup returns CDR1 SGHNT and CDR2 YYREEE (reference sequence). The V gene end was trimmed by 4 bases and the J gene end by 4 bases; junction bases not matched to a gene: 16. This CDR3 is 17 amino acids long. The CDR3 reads CASSPFVLSGRQYEQYF. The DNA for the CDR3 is TGTGCCAGCAGCCCCTTTGTACTCAGCGGGAGACAATACGAGCAGTACTTC.

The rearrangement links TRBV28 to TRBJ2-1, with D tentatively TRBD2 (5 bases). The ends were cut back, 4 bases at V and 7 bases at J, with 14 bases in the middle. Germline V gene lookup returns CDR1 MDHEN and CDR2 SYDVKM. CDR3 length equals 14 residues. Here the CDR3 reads CASSSLLVSNEQFF. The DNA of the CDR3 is TGTGCCAGCAGTTCACTACTAGTATCGAATGAGCAGTTCTTC. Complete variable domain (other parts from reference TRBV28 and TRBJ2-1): DVKVTQSSRYLVKRTGEKVFLECVQDMDHENMFWYRQDPGLGLRLIYFSYDVKMKEKGDIPEGYSVSREKKERFSLILESASTNQTSMYLCASSSLLVSNEQFFGPGTRLTVL.

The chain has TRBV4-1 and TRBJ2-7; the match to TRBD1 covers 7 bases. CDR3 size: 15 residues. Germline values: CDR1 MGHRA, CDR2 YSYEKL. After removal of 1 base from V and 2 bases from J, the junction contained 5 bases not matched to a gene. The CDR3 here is CASSQGRQGTYEQYF. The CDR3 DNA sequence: TGCGCCAGCAGCCAAGGTCGACAGGGAACCTACGAGCAGTACTTC.

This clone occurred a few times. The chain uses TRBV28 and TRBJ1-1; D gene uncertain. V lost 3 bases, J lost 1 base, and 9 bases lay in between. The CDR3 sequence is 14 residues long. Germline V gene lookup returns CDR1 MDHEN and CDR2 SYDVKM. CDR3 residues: CASSFVRRNTEAFF. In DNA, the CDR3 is TGTGCCAGCAGTTTTGTGAGGAGGAACACTGAAGCTTTCTTT.

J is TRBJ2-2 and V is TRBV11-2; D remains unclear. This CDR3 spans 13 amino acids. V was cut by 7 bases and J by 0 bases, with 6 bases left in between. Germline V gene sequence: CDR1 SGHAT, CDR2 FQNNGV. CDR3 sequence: CASTPTNTGELFF. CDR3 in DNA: TGTGCCAGCACCCCAACGAACACCGGGGAGCTGTTTTTT.

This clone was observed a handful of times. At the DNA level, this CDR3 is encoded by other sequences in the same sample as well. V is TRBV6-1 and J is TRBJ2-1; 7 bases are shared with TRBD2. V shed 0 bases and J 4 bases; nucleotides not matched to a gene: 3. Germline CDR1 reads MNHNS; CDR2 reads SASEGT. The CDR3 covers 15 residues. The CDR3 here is CASSEASSGYNEQFF. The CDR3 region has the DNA TGTGCCAGCAGTGAAGCGTCTAGCGGTTACAATGAGCAGTTCTTC.

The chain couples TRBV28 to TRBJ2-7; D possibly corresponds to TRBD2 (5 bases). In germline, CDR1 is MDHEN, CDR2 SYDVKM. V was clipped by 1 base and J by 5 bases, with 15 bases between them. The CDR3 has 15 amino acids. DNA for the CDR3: TGTGCCAGCAGTTTATATAGTACCGCCGGGGACGAGCAGTACTTC. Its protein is CASSLYSTAGDEQYF.

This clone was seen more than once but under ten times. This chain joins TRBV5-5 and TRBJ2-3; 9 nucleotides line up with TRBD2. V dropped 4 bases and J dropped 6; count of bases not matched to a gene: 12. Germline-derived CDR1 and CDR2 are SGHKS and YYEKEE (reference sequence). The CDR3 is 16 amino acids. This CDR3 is CASSRLAGASRDTQYF. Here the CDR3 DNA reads TGTGCCAGCAGCCGTTTAGCGGGAGCGTCCCGGGATACGCAGTATTTT.

Here the CDR3 reads CASSWTGNNQPQHF. For the CDR3, the DNA is TGTGCCAGCAGTTGGACAGGGAACAATCAGCCCCAGCATTTT. V and J are TRBV6-1 and TRBJ1-5, with 8 bases identical to TRBD1. V shed 5 bases, J shed 3 bases, and the junction held 3 bases outside the gene matches. CDR1 and CDR2 (germline): MNHNS, SASEGT. CDR3 length: 14 amino acids.

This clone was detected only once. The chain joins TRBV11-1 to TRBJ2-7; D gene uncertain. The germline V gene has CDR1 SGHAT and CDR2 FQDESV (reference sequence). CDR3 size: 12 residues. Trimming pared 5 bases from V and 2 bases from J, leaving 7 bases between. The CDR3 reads CASSRVTYEQYF. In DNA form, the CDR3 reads TGTGCCAGCAGCAGAGTGACCTACGAGCAGTACTTC.

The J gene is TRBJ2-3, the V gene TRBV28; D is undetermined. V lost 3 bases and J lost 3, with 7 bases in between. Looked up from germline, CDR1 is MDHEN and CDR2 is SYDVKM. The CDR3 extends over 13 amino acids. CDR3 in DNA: TGTGCCAGCAGTTTTCGAGGAACAGATACGCAGTATTTT. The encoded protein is CASSFRGTDTQYF.

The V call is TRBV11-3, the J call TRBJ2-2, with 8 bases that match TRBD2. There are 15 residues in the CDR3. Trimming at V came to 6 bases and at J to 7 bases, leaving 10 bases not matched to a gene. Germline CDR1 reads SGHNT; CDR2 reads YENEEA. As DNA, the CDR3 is TGTGCCAGCAGAGTCGGGACTAGTGGTGTCGGGGAGCTGTTTTTT. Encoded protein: CASRVGTSGVGELFF.

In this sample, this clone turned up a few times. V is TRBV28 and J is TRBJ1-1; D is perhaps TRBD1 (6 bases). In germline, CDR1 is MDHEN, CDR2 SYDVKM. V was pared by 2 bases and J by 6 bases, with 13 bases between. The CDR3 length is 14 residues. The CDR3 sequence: CASSLGTGWSEAFF. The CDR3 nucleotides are TGTGCCAGCAGTTTAGGCACAGGGTGGTCTGAAGCTTTCTTT.

DNA for the CDR3: TGTGCCAGCAGTCGACTAGCGGGACGGAACAATGAGCAGTTCTTC. Its protein is CASSRLAGRNNEQFF. The J gene is TRBJ2-1, the V gene TRBV7-9, with 11 bases that match TRBD2. Germline V gene data show CDR1 as SEHNR and CDR2 as FQNEAQ (reference sequence). The CDR3 extends over 15 amino acids. V was clipped by 6 bases and J by 5 bases; unmatched bases: 6.